These 10 T cell receptor beta chains were sequenced from one sample in a study of CD8+ T cells in alopecia areata. Indicated treatment: oral pan-JAK inhibitor, 5-10 mg twice daily. RNA extraction and reverse transcription yielded cDNA as sequencing template. The protocol was immunoSEQ multiplex PCR, while the TCRdb copy is restricted to in-frame clones and leaves out a portion. The data show 90,000 to 130,000 clones, roughly 50% seen once. Material: CD8+ T cells sorted from blood, obtained at week 24, from a patient treated with tofacitinib. These receptors all come from a human donor with alopecia areata.

The chain couples TRBV11-2 to TRBJ1-4, with TRBD1 as a possible D gene (5 bases). Trimming removed 4 bases from V and 8 bases from J, with 17 bases in between. This CDR3 has 15 amino acids. CDR1 SGHAT and CDR2 FQNNGV come from the germline V gene. The CDR3 spells CASSSPGTGREKLFF. Written as DNA, the CDR3 is TGTGCCAGCAGCTCCCCCGGGACGGGGAGGGAAAAACTGTTTTTT.

V and J are TRBV2 and TRBJ2-4; 8 bases are shared with TRBD1. Germline values: CDR1 SNHLY, CDR2 FYNNEI. The CDR3 has 14 amino acids. Trimming took 6 bases from V and 5 from J; bases not matched to a gene: 6. The DNA for the CDR3 is TGTGCCAGCAGAGAACAGGGGGATGAAAACATTCAGTACTTC. Its translation is CASREQGDENIQYF.

This clone was seen a few times. The sample has other DNA sequences that encode this CDR3 too. This rearrangement joins TRBV7-9 to TRBJ2-5; TRBD2 aligns across 7 bases. Germline values: CDR1 SEHNR, CDR2 FQNEAQ (reference sequence). The CDR3 contains 15 residues. Trimming at V came to 0 bases and at J to 5 bases, leaving 6 bases not matched to a gene. The chain's CDR3 is CASSLAPLGRETQYF. The CDR3, as DNA: TGTGCCAGCAGCTTAGCCCCTCTCGGGAGGGAGACCCAGTACTTC.

The V call is TRBV30, the J call TRBJ1-5; D unresolved. The CDR3 sequence is 13 residues long. Germline-derived CDR1 and CDR2 are GTSNPN and SVGIG (reference sequence). The V end lost 4 bases, the J end lost 1 base, and 8 bases lay between the germline ends. The CDR3 DNA follows: TGTGCCTGGACCGCCGAGAGCAATCAGCCCCAGCATTTT. It specifies CAWTAESNQPQHF.

Remarks on this clone: A far more abundant clone sits one base away, making this likely a read error. This chain links TRBV11-2 with TRBJ2-1, with 7 bases identical to TRBD1. The V segment lost 0 bases and the J segment 5 bases; nucleotides outside the gene matches: 4. The CDR3 is 15 amino acids. Germline CDR1 reads SGHAT; CDR2 reads FQNNGV. CDR3 bases: TGTGCCAGCAGCTTAGAACAGGGGCCCCACAATGAGCAGTTCTTC. It is translated as CASSLEQGPHNEQFF.

This chain connects TRBV11-2 to TRBJ2-1, with TRBD2 identical over 11 bases. CDR1 is SGHAT, CDR2 FQNNGV, per germline. The CDR3 has 16 amino acids. Trimming cost V 4 bases and J 4 bases; bases outside gene matches: 6. CDR3 region: CASSSRLAGPYNEQFF. CDR3 sequence (DNA): TGTGCCAGCAGCTCCAGACTAGCGGGACCATACAATGAGCAGTTCTTC.

The genes are TRBV7-8 and TRBJ2-1, with D uncertain. This CDR3 has 14 residues. The V gene's germline CDR1 is SGHVS and CDR2 FQNEAQ. Trimming left V 9 bases short and J 0 bases short, with 12 bases between. The CDR3 DNA reads as TGTGCCAGTTTACTGGGTTTCTCCTACAATGAGCAGTTCTTC. Translating gives CASLLGFSYNEQFF.

The chain has TRBV9 and TRBJ2-3; TRBD2 aligns across 11 bases. This CDR3 comprises 18 residues. Per the germline V gene, CDR1 is SGDLS and CDR2 is YYNGEE. After removal of 4 bases from V and 2 bases from J, the junction contained 12 bases not matched to a gene. The CDR3 spells CASSPLAGATNPTDTQYF. Here the CDR3 DNA reads TGTGCCAGCAGCCCACTAGCGGGGGCAACCAACCCCACAGATACGCAGTATTTT.

The CDR3 loop is CASSFLPQENEQFF. DNA of the CDR3: TGTGCCAGCAGCTTCTTGCCCCAAGAGAATGAGCAGTTCTTC. The rearrangement links TRBV5-6 to TRBJ2-1; no firm D call. Trimming removed 2 bases from V and 7 bases from J, with 13 bases in between. The length of the CDR3 is 14 residues. Per the germline V gene, CDR1 is SGHDT and CDR2 is YYEEEE.

This clone appeared a few times. J is TRBJ2-3 and V is TRBV9, with 8 bases matching TRBD2. CDR1 is SGDLS and CDR2 is YYNGEE in the germline V gene. With V trimmed by 3 bases and J by 3 bases, 3 bases remained unmatched. The CDR3 extends over 14 amino acids. CDR3 sequence (DNA): TGTGCCAGCAGCGCAGCGGGGGAGACAGATACGCAGTATTTT. It specifies CASSAAGETDTQYF.